This is a list of T cell receptor beta chains from one sample in a study of cytomegalovirus exposure and HLA in healthy donors. Assay: immunoSEQ multiplex PCR; the TCRdb copy retains only in-frame clones and omits some. The profile shows about 160,000 clones, roughly 85% of them singletons. Sequenced: PBMCs. Receptors were obtained from a woman aged 50 to 60 in good health and CMV-seronegative. Each CDR3 is given with its conserved first and last residue. A D gene is named only where the DNA matches it firmly. Not every row has a clone size; where given, it reads once, few, many or a size class.

J gene	V gene	clone size	CDR3 length	D gene	CDR3 protein	CDR3 DNA
TRBJ2-7	TRBV27	few	14	-	CASRADRRPYEQYF	TGTGCCAGCAGAGCCGACAGGAGACCCTACGAGCAGTACTTC
TRBJ2-1	TRBV25-1	-	18	TRBD1	CASSEGAYGTGSYNEQFF	TGTGCCAGCAGTGAAGGTGCGTACGGGACAGGGAGCTACAATGAGCAGTTCTTC
TRBJ2-1	TRBV7-9	-	11	TRBD1	CASSTGTGDFF	TGTGCCAGCAGCACCGGGACAGGAGACTTCTTC
TRBJ2-2	TRBV7-7	few	15	TRBD1	CASSPGNRGTGELFF	TGTGCCAGCAGCCCCGGAAACAGGGGGACCGGGGAGCTGTTTTTT
TRBJ2-5	TRBV4-2	-	14	-	CASSQDLGRETQYF	TGTGCCAGCAGCCAAGACTTGGGGCGAGAGACCCAGTACTTC
TRBJ1-2	TRBV10-3	-	15	-	CAISESYTRGYGYTF	TGTGCCATCAGTGAGTCCTACACTAGGGGGTATGGCTACACCTTC
TRBJ1-4	TRBV27	-	16	TRBD1	CASSKRDRGTNEKLFF	TGTGCCAGCAGTAAACGGGACAGGGGAACTAATGAAAAACTGTTTTTT
TRBJ2-5	TRBV4-2	-	16	-	CASSQELGQNGETQYF	TGTGCCAGCAGCCAAGAGCTCGGACAGAACGGGGAGACCCAGTACTTC
TRBJ2-1	TRBV27	-	16	-	CASSNWDIGSYNEQFF	TGTGCCAGCAGTAACTGGGACATTGGCTCCTACAATGAGCAGTTCTTC
TRBJ2-2	TRBV5-1	-	17	-	CASSLALEQGSTGELFF	TGCGCCAGCAGCTTGGCCCTAGAACAGGGAAGCACCGGGGAGCTGTTTTTT
TRBJ2-1	TRBV29-1	once	15	-	CSAQGSQPSYNEQFF	TGCAGCGCTCAGGGGAGTCAACCCTCCTACAATGAGCAGTTCTTC
TRBJ2-1	TRBV19	-	14	-	CASSLAGQDNEQFF	TGTGCCAGTAGTCTTGCGGGGCAGGACAATGAGCAGTTCTTC
TRBJ2-3	TRBV5-5	-	17	-	CASSLGGSTAPTDTQYF	TGTGCCAGCAGCTTGGGCGGTTCCACCGCACCCACAGATACGCAGTATTTT
TRBJ2-5	TRBV27	-	13	-	CASSPSYQETQYF	TGTGCCAGCAGTCCTTCCTACCAAGAGACCCAGTACTTC
TRBJ2-1	TRBV7-3	few	12	-	CASSLTPDQVVF	TGTGCCAGCAGCTTAACGCCCGACCAGGTTGTCTTC
TRBJ1-5	TRBV5-1	many	17	-	CASSLAPREGLLQPQHF	TGCGCCAGCAGCTTGGCCCCCCGGGAAGGCCTTCTTCAGCCCCAGCATTTT
TRBJ2-3	TRBV5-6	few	15	TRBD1	CASSHGTGHTDTQYF	TGTGCCAGCAGCCATGGGACAGGACACACAGATACGCAGTATTTT
TRBJ1-6	TRBV6-1	-	13	-	CASSEAQGLPLHF	TGTGCCAGCAGTGAAGCGCAGGGTTTACCCCTCCACTTT
TRBJ1-5	TRBV21-1	-	14	-	CASSKVDSSQPQHF	TGTGCCAGCAGCAAAGTTGACAGCAGCCAGCCCCAGCATTTT
TRBJ2-3	TRBV4-3	few	13	-	CASSQVGADTQYF	TGCGCCAGCAGCCAAGTAGGGGCAGATACGCAGTATTTT
TRBJ1-6	TRBV19	-	16	-	CASSIGLAGYNSPLHF	TGTGCCAGTAGTATAGGTTTGGCGGGATATAATTCACCCCTCCACTTT
TRBJ2-5	TRBV28	few	13	TRBD1	CASRDRGLETQYF	TGTGCCAGCCGGGACAGGGGGCTCGAGACCCAGTACTTC
TRBJ2-7	TRBV5-1	-	15	TRBD2	CASSDGGGRSFEQYF	TGCGCCAGCAGCGACGGCGGGGGGCGCTCCTTCGAGCAGTACTTC
TRBJ2-7	TRBV7-9	-	14	-	CASSLDSTISEQYF	TGTGCCAGCAGCTTAGATTCTACGATTTCCGAGCAGTACTTC
TRBJ2-1	TRBV27	-	16	-	CASKPSRAPRYHEQFF	TGTGCCAGCAAACCCAGCAGGGCCCCACGATACCATGAGCAGTTCTTC
TRBJ2-2	TRBV7-2	-	14	-	CASSPGLHSGELFF	TGTGCCAGCAGCCCGGGACTTCACTCCGGGGAGCTGTTTTTT
TRBJ1-2	TRBV28	once	12	-	CASSLGIGAYTF	TGTGCCAGCAGTTTGGGCATCGGTGCCTACACCTTC
TRBJ2-1	TRBV13	-	16	-	CASRGVGGIAFDEQFF	TGTGCCAGCAGAGGGGTTGGGGGGATTGCGTTCGATGAGCAGTTCTTC
TRBJ2-1	TRBV13	-	16	TRBD1	CASHYTGTGPYNEQFF	TGTGCCAGCCACTACACCGGGACAGGGCCCTACAATGAGCAGTTCTTC
TRBJ1-2	TRBV19	-	15	-	CASSIEGGPNYGYTF	TGTGCCAGTAGTATAGAAGGGGGTCCTAACTATGGCTACACCTTC
TRBJ1-2	TRBV27	-	13	-	CASSIDSNYGYTF	TGTGCCAGCAGTATAGACAGTAACTATGGCTACACCTTC
TRBJ1-1	TRBV19	-	14	TRBD1	CASSISSGGTEAFF	TGTGCCAGTAGTATTTCGTCAGGGGGCACTGAAGCTTTCTTT
TRBJ2-1	TRBV9	-	16	TRBD2	CASSVVVAGGYNEQFF	TGTGCCAGCAGCGTAGTGGTAGCGGGAGGTTACAATGAGCAGTTCTTC
TRBJ1-6	TRBV4-3	-	14	-	CASSQVPLNSPLHF	TGCGCCAGCAGCCAAGTTCCCCTAAATTCACCCCTCCACTTT
TRBJ2-3	TRBV7-4	-	19	TRBD2	CASSARQLAALRYTDTQYF	TGTGCCAGCAGCGCTCGACAACTAGCGGCCTTGAGGTACACAGATACGCAGTATTTT
TRBJ2-2	TRBV5-1	-	14	-	CASSLRGYTGELFF	TGCGCCAGCAGCTTACGGGGATACACCGGGGAGCTGTTTTTT
TRBJ1-4	TRBV2	-	14	TRBD1	CASSGEGTGGKLFF	TGTGCCAGCAGTGGGGAAGGGACAGGGGGAAAACTGTTTTTT
TRBJ1-1	TRBV5-4	-	14	-	CASSPSGGSTEAFF	TGTGCCAGCAGCCCTTCGGGGGGGTCCACTGAAGCTTTCTTT
TRBJ2-1	TRBV19	-	13	TRBD2	CASSKLAGDEQFF	TGTGCCAGTAGTAAACTAGCGGGAGATGAGCAGTTCTTC
TRBJ2-5	TRBV4-2	-	17	TRBD2	CASSQDPGLEAGETQYF	TGTGCCAGCAGCCAAGACCCGGGACTAGAGGCCGGAGAGACCCAGTACTTC
TRBJ1-2	TRBV9	-	14	-	CASGMSTGAYGYTF	TGTGCCAGCGGAATGTCGACAGGCGCATATGGCTACACCTTC
TRBJ1-2	TRBV28	few	12	-	CASNTGSYGYTF	TGTGCCAGCAATACGGGGTCCTATGGCTACACCTTC
TRBJ2-5	TRBV9	-	16	TRBD2	CASSKSGAVRQETQYF	TGTGCCAGCAGCAAAAGCGGGGCGGTACGACAAGAGACCCAGTACTTC
TRBJ1-5	TRBV28	-	14	-	CASKKGLSNQPQHF	TGTGCCAGCAAGAAGGGGCTAAGCAATCAGCCCCAGCATTTT
TRBJ2-7	TRBV13	few	14	-	CASSLEGSLYEQYF	TGTGCCAGCAGCTTAGAGGGGTCACTCTACGAGCAGTACTTC
TRBJ2-7	TRBV7-8	-	14	-	CASSRLGEGLEQYF	TGTGCCAGCAGCCGACTGGGCGAGGGACTCGAGCAGTACTTC
TRBJ2-5	TRBV4-3	-	17	TRBD2	CASSQDLAGGPLETQYF	TGCGCCAGCAGCCAAGACCTAGCGGGGGGGCCTCTGGAGACCCAGTACTTC
TRBJ2-2	TRBV7-9	-	17	TRBD1	CASSPRGGQGASGELFF	TGTGCCAGCAGCCCACGTGGGGGACAGGGGGCGTCCGGGGAGCTGTTTTTT
TRBJ2-5	TRBV6-4	-	14	-	CASSRGGAGETQYF	TGTGCCAGCAGTAGAGGCGGCGCCGGGGAGACCCAGTACTTC
TRBJ2-5	TRBV28	-	14	TRBD2	CASNERGGQETQYF	TGTGCCAGCAATGAGCGGGGGGGCCAAGAGACCCAGTACTTC
TRBJ1-5	TRBV28	-	15	-	CASSLVGGVNQPQHF	TGTGCCAGCAGTTTGGTAGGAGGGGTCAATCAGCCCCAGCATTTT
TRBJ1-1	TRBV23-1	-	15	-	CASSQIRFVNTEAFF	TGCGCCAGCAGTCAAATCCGTTTTGTGAACACTGAAGCTTTCTTT
TRBJ1-1	TRBV10-3	-	16	TRBD1	CAISETPGTGYAEAFF	TGTGCCATCAGTGAAACCCCCGGGACAGGGTACGCTGAAGCTTTCTTT